The clone carrying this T cell receptor beta chain was picked up many times. What it binds is not known. Germline assignment: CDR1 MDHEN and CDR2 SYDVKM. The CDR3 extends over 12 amino acids. V lost 6 bases and J lost 11, with 13 bases in between. The sample comes from a study of CD8 T cells in ankylosing spondylitis. Study results and caveats: Matched ankylosing spondylitis synovial fluid reportedly showed significant enrichment of disease-linked clones.

TCRdb reprocessed the 5' RACE reads via MiXCR and lists one record per CDR3 protein. The sample contains some 40,000 distinct CDR3 sequences, 10% of which appear only once. Sequenced: blood, either unsorted or a sorted T cell fraction (not recorded which). The sequence was obtained from a male donor with ankylosing spondylitis or in good health (not recorded which). This sequence joins TRBV28 and TRBJ2-2; D not certain. The CDR3 reads CASSPSAYELFF. CDR3 DNA: TGTGCCAGCAGCCCCAGTGCGTACGAGCTGTTTTTT.